Below, one T cell receptor (beta chain) is given with its context. Authors' methods: Amplification with reference gene primers provided the estimates of nucleated cell counts. TCRdb's copy holds only in-frame clones and misses some; the assay was immunoSEQ multiplex PCR. V, J and clone size are taken as reported in that table, and D and trimming were inferred from the DNA itself. Among 220,000 or so clones listed, 80% to 85% were seen once. This record belongs to a study of blood T cell repertoires in COVID-19. On the study more broadly: Italy, Spain and the United States were the sources of the convalescent and acute COVID-19 samples. T cells, B-cell-depleted T cells, or PBMCs provided the cDNA or gDNA that served as material.

Germline V gene data show CDR1 as MDHEN and CDR2 as SYDVKM. The CDR3 loop spans 14 amino acids. The V segment lost 7 bases and the J segment 6 bases; nucleotides outside the gene matches: 10. Sequenced input: peripheral blood. The chain carries TRBV28 and TRBJ2-7; 9 bases map to TRBD1. The TCR originated in a woman aged 25 to 39 who had recovered from COVID-19. The CDR3 protein is CASNWDRVLGEQYF. The CDR3 bases are TGTGCCAGCAACTGGGACAGGGTTTTGGGCGAGCAGTACTTC. The variable domain in full, with the rest retrieved from reference TRBV28 and TRBJ2-7, is DVKVTQSSRYLVKRTGEKVFLECVQDMDHENMFWYRQDPGLGLRLIYFSYDVKMKEKGDIPEGYSVSREKKERFSLILESASTNQTSMYLCASNWDRVLGEQYFGPGTRLTVT.